This T cell receptor (beta chain) was sequenced for a study of blood T cell repertoires in COVID-19. Across the whole study: COVID-19 samples, acute and convalescent, were from the United States, Italy and Spain. Nucleic acid was either cDNA or gDNA, and it came from T cells, B-cell-depleted T cells, or PBMCs.

Original data processing: Estimated nucleated cell counts came from reference gene primer amplification. Assay: immunoSEQ multiplex PCR; the TCRdb copy retains only in-frame clones and omits some. Clone size and V and J calls were adopted from that table, with D and trimming inferred from the DNA. The data show roughly 100,000 clones, roughly nine tenths seen once. Sequenced material: peripheral blood. The clonotype comes from a man aged 45-60 years with acute or convalescent COVID-19.

CDR3 nucleotide sequence: TGTGCCAGTAGACCTGGCGGGACAGGGTTCCCCCAAGAGACCCAGTACTTC. This translates into CASRPGGTGFPQETQYF. The V and J genes are TRBV19 and TRBJ2-5, with 9 bases lining up with TRBD1. After removal of 6 bases from V and 1 base from J, the junction contained 12 bases not matched to a gene. This CDR3 contains 17 residues. CDR1 and CDR2 (germline): LNHDA, SQIVND (reference sequence). The whole variable domain, remainder taken from reference TRBV19 and TRBJ2-5, is DGGITQSPKYLFRKEGQNVTLSCEQNLNHDAMYWYRQDPGQGLRLIYYSQIVNDFQKGDIAEGYSVSREKKESFPLTVTSAQKNPTAFYLCASRPGGTGFPQETQYFGPGTRLLVL.